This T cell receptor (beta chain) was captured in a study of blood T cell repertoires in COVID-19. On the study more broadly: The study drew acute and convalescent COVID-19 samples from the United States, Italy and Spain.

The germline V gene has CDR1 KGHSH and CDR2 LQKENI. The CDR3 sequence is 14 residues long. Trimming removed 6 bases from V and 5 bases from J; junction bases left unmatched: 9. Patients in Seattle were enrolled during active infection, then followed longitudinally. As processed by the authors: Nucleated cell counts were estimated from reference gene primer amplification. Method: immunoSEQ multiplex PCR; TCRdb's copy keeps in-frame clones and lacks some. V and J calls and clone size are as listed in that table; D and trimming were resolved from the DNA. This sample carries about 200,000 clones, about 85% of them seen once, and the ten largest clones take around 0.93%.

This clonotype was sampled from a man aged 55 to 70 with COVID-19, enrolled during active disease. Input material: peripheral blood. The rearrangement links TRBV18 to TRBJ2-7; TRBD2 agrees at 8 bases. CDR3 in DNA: TGTGCCAGCTCCTCTACCGGGGGGGGGCACGAGCAGTACTTC. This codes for CASSSTGGGHEQYF.